The rows below give T cell receptor beta chains drawn from one sample of a study of T cell repertoires in cytomegalovirus infection. TCRdb re-called the reads with MiXCR, one entry per CDR3 protein. The sample shows about 440,000 distinct CDR3 sequences, 30% to 40% of them seen only once. The sample consisted of PBMCs. The source of these receptors is a human donor in good health (CMV status not recorded). Some clones in this sample may be carry-over from other donors' samples. CDR3s include the opening cysteine and the closing phenylalanine or tryptophan. The D gene is left open where the match is weak. A clone size is listed for some rows: how often the clone was seen (once, few, many), or a class if it is expanded.

D | J | size | V | length | DNA | CDR3
TRBD1 | TRBJ2-5 | few | TRBV6-6 | 15 | TGTGCCAGCAGTCTAGGGACAGGGGGCGAGGAGACCCAGTACTTC | CASSLGTGGEETQYF
- | TRBJ1-5 | - | TRBV7-2 | 15 | TGTGCCAGCAGCTTAAGACCATTTAGCAATCAGCCCCAGCATTTT | CASSLRPFSNQPQHF
TRBD1 | TRBJ1-4 | few | TRBV19 | 17 | TGTGCCAGTAGGGCTCTCGACAGGGCCCCAACTAATGAAAAACTGTTTTTT | CASRALDRAPTNEKLFF
- | TRBJ1-6 | - | TRBV7-8 | 15 | TGTGCCAGCAGCTTAGCGGGTAGGCAGGATGTACCCCTCCACTTT | CASSLAGRQDVPLHF
TRBD1 | TRBJ2-3 | few | TRBV20-1 | 17 | TGCAGTGCTAGAGGCTACCAGGACAGGGAATCCCCAGATACGCAGTATTTT | CSARGYQDRESPDTQYF
- | TRBJ2-7 | - | TRBV29-1 | 13 | TGCAGCGTTGGGACGGCAAGCTCCTACGAGCAGTACTTC | CSVGTASSYEQYF
- | TRBJ2-7 | - | TRBV6-6 | 13 | TGTGCCAGCAGTCCACAGGAGATGTACGAGCAGTACTTC | CASSPQEMYEQYF
- | TRBJ2-1 | - | TRBV7-3 | 14 | TGTGCCAGCAGCTTATCACTAGTTAACCATGAGCAGTTCTTC | CASSLSLVNHEQFF
- | TRBJ2-7 | - | TRBV6-6 | 12 | TGTGCCAGCAGTTACGGATCCATCGAGCAGTACTTC | CASSYGSIEQYF
- | TRBJ1-1 | few | TRBV2 | 13 | TGTGCCAGCAGTGAACCCAAAATAAGAGAAGCTTTCTTT | CASSEPKIREAFF
- | TRBJ2-5 | - | TRBV20-1 | 13 | TGCAGTGCCCGGGACCTCCTGTTATCGGCCCAGTACTTC | CSARDLLLSAQYF
TRBD1 | TRBJ1-2 | few | TRBV6-1 | 16 | TGTGCCAGCAGCCGTGGACAGGGGGCGATTCTGGATGGCTACACCTTC | CASSRGQGAILDGYTF
- | TRBJ1-2 | - | TRBV6-5 | 13 | TGTGCCAGCACTGGGGGGGCCAAGAGGGGCTACACCTTC | CASTGGAKRGYTF
- | TRBJ2-5 | many | TRBV6-1 | 11 | TGTGCCAGCAGTTATTTAGAGACCCAGTACTTC | CASSYLETQYF
- | TRBJ1-3 | - | TRBV7-9 | 13 | TGTGCCAGCCGTCCCCGGTCTGGAAACACCATATATTTT | CASRPRSGNTIYF
- | TRBJ1-2 | few | TRBV28 | 11 | TGTGCCAGCAGTTTATCTGGGGGCTACACCTTC | CASSLSGGYTF
- | TRBJ1-4 | - | TRBV18 | 17 | TGTGCCAGCTCACCACCTGAGAACAGAGCAACTAATGAAAAACTGTTTTTT | CASSPPENRATNEKLFF
- | TRBJ1-5 | - | TRBV5-3 | 16 | TGTGCCAGCAGCTTCCGGGACAATTTAGGCAATCAGCCCCAGCATTTT | CASSFRDNLGNQPQHF
- | TRBJ1-3 | - | TRBV4-2 | 18 | TGTGCCAGCAGCCAAGCAGTGGCAGGGAGGTCGGTTGGAAACACCATATATTTT | CASSQAVAGRSVGNTIYF
- | TRBJ2-4 | - | TRBV28 | 16 | TGTGCCAGCAGTTTACCCAGCCCAGTAGCCAAAAACATTCAGTACTTC | CASSLPSPVAKNIQYF
TRBD1 | TRBJ1-5 | few | TRBV12-3/TRBV12-4 | 12 | TGTGCCAGCAGTACGCCAGGGGGGGCCCAGCATTTT | CASSTPGGAQHF
- | TRBJ1-6 | few | TRBV5-1 | 13 | TGCGCCAGCAGCTTGGCCAGTAATTCACCCCTCCACTTT | CASSLASNSPLHF
TRBD2 | TRBJ2-3 | - | TRBV12-3/TRBV12-4 | 16 | TGTGCCAGCAGCCCCCGGGTAGCGGGGAGCACAGATACGCAGTATTTT | CASSPRVAGSTDTQYF
- | TRBJ1-5 | - | TRBV7-9 | 16 | TGTGCCAGCAGCTCCCCTGATCTGGCAGGGCACCAGCCCCAGCATTTT | CASSSPDLAGHQPQHF